These 29 T cell receptor beta chains share one sample of origin, sequenced in a study of tumor-infiltrating lymphocytes in primary liver carcinoma. A primer matching the constant region was used to make TCR beta cDNA from 500 to 600 ng of total RNA. ARM-PCR, slightly modified, supplied the TCR beta libraries through three nested multiplex PCR rounds. It was with TRBV1-TRBV30 forward primers and a C-beta reverse primer that the first two PCR rounds were run, at around 10 cycles each. TCRdb passed the multiplex PCR reads through MiXCR, listing each CDR3 protein once. This table holds 110,000 or so distinct CDR3 sequences, around 80% found once. From unsorted bulk tissue weighing roughly 17-31 mg, DNA and RNA were co-extracted. The sequenced sample was liver tumor tissue from sampling region 3. As to subset: tumor region T3, left-lateral pole. All receptors come from a man aged 35-49 years with primary liver carcinoma and hepatitis B virus infection.

The chain has TRBV29-1 and TRBJ1-1; the D gene is possibly TRBD1 (5 bases). Germline V gene lookup returns CDR1 SQVTM and CDR2 ANQGSEA. The CDR3 is 15 amino acids. CDR3 nucleotides: TGCAACGGTCGACCGGGTTGGGGGGTGAACACTGAAGCTTTCTTT. It translates to CNGRPGWGVNTEAFF.

The V gene is TRBV14, the J gene TRBJ2-1; TRBD2 matches 8 bases. V shed 6 bases and J 5 bases; nucleotides not matched to a gene: 12. CDR3 length: 16 residues. Germline V gene data show CDR1 as SGHDN and CDR2 as FVKESK. This CDR3 reads CASSNVAGWANNEQFF. As DNA, the CDR3 is TGTGCCAGCAGTAATGTAGCGGGATGGGCAAACAATGAGCAGTTCTTC.

This chain joins TRBV5-4 and TRBJ2-7, with TRBD2 matching over 13 bases. From germline, CDR1 is SGHNT and CDR2 YYREEE (reference sequence). CDR3 size: 15 residues. This CDR3 reads CATRVSGTSGIEQYV. The CDR3 DNA reads as TGTGCCACGCGTGTCTCCGGGACTAGCGGGATCGAGCAGTATGTC.

About this clonotype: A much larger clonotype is one base distant, so this may be a read error. The V call is TRBV2, the J call TRBJ1-2, with D hard to call. V lost 2 bases, J lost 4 bases, and 8 bases lay in between. Germline values: CDR1 SNHLY, CDR2 FYNNEI. CDR3 length: 13 amino acids. In DNA form, the CDR3 reads TGTGCCAGCAGTGAAAGCCTTACCTATGGCTACACCTTC. It codes for CASSESLTYGYTF.

About this clonotype itself: The conserved closing phenylalanine or tryptophan is absent in this CDR3, likely reflecting a read error. The V call is TRBV5-1, the J call TRBJ2-1, with 10 nucleotides matching TRBD2. This CDR3 is 15 amino acids long. Germline lookup yields CDR1 SGHRS and CDR2 YFSETQ. The CDR3 here is CASSLITSGTNEQFI. The DNA for the CDR3 is TGCGCCAGTAGCTTGATTACTAGCGGGACCAATGAGCAGTTCATC.

In its sample, this clonotype was seen a few times. The chain recombines TRBV5-1 with TRBJ2-1; D gene uncertain. In germline, CDR1 is SGHRS, CDR2 YFSETQ. The CDR3 has 13 residues. Deletions cut 4 bases from V and 6 bases from J, with 11 bases between. For the CDR3, the DNA is TGCGCCAGCAGCCATAGAGAACCCAATGAGCAGTTCTTC. The encoded protein is CASSHREPNEQFF. The full variable domain, its missing parts supplied by reference TRBV5-1 and TRBJ2-1, is KAGVTQTPRYLIKTRGQQVTLSCSPISGHRSVSWYQQTPGQGLQFLFEYFSETQRNKGNFPGRFSGRQFSNSRSEMNVSTLELGDSALYLCASSHREPNEQFFGPGTRLTVL.

This sequence joins TRBV4-2 and TRBJ2-3, with TRBD2 identical over 11 bases. Germline V gene lookup returns CDR1 LGHNA and CDR2 YNFKEQ. V shed 4 bases, J shed 6 bases, and the junction held 18 bases outside the gene matches. CDR3 length equals 19 residues. DNA for the CDR3: TGTGCCAGCAGCCTGACCTCTACCTCTAGCGGGAGGTACACTGATACGCAGTATTTT. It codes for CASSLTSTSSGRYTDTQYF.

A note on this clonotype: The junction departs from the called germline gene at one end, perhaps through a read error. The chain is built from TRBV29-1 and TRBJ1-1; the match to TRBD1 covers 9 bases. This CDR3 is built from 15 residues. In germline, CDR1 is SQVTM, CDR2 ANQGSEA. The CDR3 coding sequence is TGCAGCGTAACAGGGGGCTGGGGGATGAACACTGAAGCTTGCTTT. Amino acids: CSVTGGWGMNTEACF.

As concerns this clonotype: This likely comes from a read error, as the CDR3 has no conserved phenylalanine or tryptophan at its end. The chain combines TRBV5-4 with TRBJ2-3; D call uncertain. Trimming left V 1 base short and J 2 bases short, with 2 bases between. This CDR3 spans 12 amino acids. Germline lookup yields CDR1 SGHNT and CDR2 YYREEE (reference sequence). The chain's CDR3 is CASSLNTDTQYY. The CDR3 region has the DNA TGTGCCAGCAGCTTGAACACAGATACGCAGTATTAT.

The chain joins TRBV12-3 or TRBV12-4 to TRBJ1-2, with no clear D. Between the trimmed V and J ends, which lost 5 bases and 3 bases, there was a span of 13 bases. The CDR3 totals 14 residues. CDR3 coding DNA: TGTGCCAGCAGTGCACAATACAGAGACTATGGCTACACCTTC. This translates into CASSAQYRDYGYTF.

V usage is TRBV29-1 and J usage is TRBJ2-3, with unresolved D. The length of the CDR3 is 13 residues. Germline V CDR1 and CDR2: SQVTM, ANQGSEA. Trimming left V 7 bases short and J 5 bases short, with 16 bases between. The DNA for the CDR3 is TGCAGCGCCCGGGCGGTGGGCGGAGATACGCAGTATTTT. Protein product: CSARAVGGDTQYF.

About this clonotype: The CDR3 ends on some other residue instead of the conserved phenylalanine or tryptophan, so this is likely a read error. The gene calls are TRBV29-1 and TRBJ2-2; 9 bases fit TRBD2. The trim removed 4 bases at V and 7 bases at J, leaving 10 bases unmatched. The CDR3 is 15 residues long. Germline values: CDR1 SQVTM, CDR2 ANQGSEA. CDR3 nucleotides: TGCAGCGTTGGGACTAGCGCGGCGAATAACGGGGAGCTGTTTTTA. Encoded protein: CSVGTSAANNGELFL.

Details on this clonotype: Because the CDR3 is missing its conserved closing phenylalanine or tryptophan, this is likely a read error. V usage is TRBV12-3 or TRBV12-4 and J usage is TRBJ2-1, with 8 bases identical to TRBD1. The junction had 14 bases not matched to a gene; V was cut back by 5 bases and J by 8 bases. This CDR3 region has 16 residues. CDR3 bases: TGTGCCAGCAGTCCACCCGGGACAGGCCCTTACTATGAGCAGTTCCTC. Its translation is CASSPPGTGPYYEQFL.

At least ten counts were recorded for this clonotype. This chain uses TRBV9 with TRBJ2-3; D remains ambiguous. CDR1 and CDR2 from the germline V gene are SGDLS and YYNGEE. The ends were cut back, 0 bases at V and 3 bases at J, with 11 bases in the middle. This CDR3 has 15 amino acids. Here the CDR3 DNA reads TGTGCCAGCAGCGTAGCTCCAGGACGAACAGATACGCAGTATTTT. Protein: CASSVAPGRTDTQYF.

The table lists this clonotype with many counts. V and J are TRBV25-1 and TRBJ1-1; D not resolved. This CDR3 comprises 14 residues. With 2 bases removed from V and 1 base from J, the gap between germline ends came to 8 bases. Germline V gives CDR1 MGHDK, CDR2 SYGVNS. CDR3 in DNA: TGTGCCAGCAGTGAAGTAGGAGGGAACACTGAAGCTTTCTTT. Amino acids: CASSEVGGNTEAFF. Variable domain in full (rest from reference TRBV25-1 and TRBJ1-1): EADIYQTPRYLVIGTGKKITLECSQTMGHDKMYWYQQDPGMELHLIHYSYGVNSTEKGDLSSESTVSRIRTEHFPLTLESARPSHTSQYLCASSEVGGNTEAFFGQGTRLTVV.

This clonotype was seen only once. The chain employs TRBV4-2 and TRBJ2-1; no clear D. Germline CDR1 is LGHNA and CDR2 is YNFKEQ. The V end was cut by 0 bases, the J end by 5 bases, with 11 bases between. The length of the CDR3 is 15 residues. CDR3 nucleotides: TGTGCCAGCAGCCAAGACGTGGGTGAACACAATGAGCAGTTCTTC. Protein product: CASSQDVGEHNEQFF.

Points on this clonotype: Its ends do not fully match the called genes, so a read error is possible. The V gene is TRBV7-9, the J gene TRBJ2-7; 12 nucleotides agree with TRBD2. This CDR3 region has 18 residues. Germline CDR1 SEHNR, CDR2 FQNEAQ (reference sequence). CDR3 coding DNA: TGTCCCAGCAGCCCTCGTCCAACTAGCGGGAGGACGGCCTACGAGCAGTACTTC. Translation gives CPSSPRPTSGRTAYEQYF.

A remark on this clonotype: The junction differs from germline at one of its ends, possibly a read error. The J gene is TRBJ2-4, the V gene TRBV11-1; 12 nucleotides line up with TRBD2. In germline, CDR1 is SGHAT, CDR2 FQDESV (reference sequence). CDR3 length: 17 amino acids. The CDR3 reads CGSIFTGTSGAKNIQYF. In DNA form, the CDR3 reads TGTGGCAGCATCTTTACCGGGACTAGCGGGGCCAAAAACATTCAGTACTTC.

About this clonotype itself: One end of the junction does not line up with germline, which may come from a read error. The chain combines TRBV6-6 with TRBJ1-1, with TRBD1 matching over 8 bases. The CDR3 is made up of 13 amino acids. In germline, CDR1 is MNHNY, CDR2 SVGAGI (reference sequence). CDR3 in DNA: TGCACCAGCAGCACAGGGGGGACTAGTGAAGCTTTCTTT. The encoded protein is CTSSTGGTSEAFF.

As DNA, the CDR3 is TGCAGCGTTGTACTGTCGTCGCTAGCGGGTAATGAACATTTCTTC. Translation gives CSVVLSSLAGNEHFF. The chain has TRBV29-1 and TRBJ2-1, with 8 bases aligning to TRBD2. This CDR3 contains 15 residues. The germline CDR1 and CDR2 sequences are SQVTM and ANQGSEA. The J segment lost 16 bases and the V segment lost 4 bases, leaving 21 bases of the junction unmatched.

Details on this clonotype: At one of its ends the junction is not consistent with the germline gene, which may arise from a read error. The chain carries TRBV11-1 and TRBJ2-4; TRBD2 is a possible D gene (6 bases). The V gene's germline CDR1 is SGHAT and CDR2 FQDESV (reference sequence). The CDR3 is 17 amino acids. CDR3 residues: CASSFPRTCGTKNIQYF. The CDR3 DNA follows: TGTGCCAGTAGCTTTCCCAGGACTTGCGGGACCAAAAACATTCAGTATTTC.

A note on this clonotype: Since a much larger clone is just one base distant, this may be a read error. The chain combines TRBV28 with TRBJ2-2; 7 positions agree with TRBD1. Germline CDR1 reads MDHEN; CDR2 reads SYDVKM. The CDR3 contains 15 residues. DNA for the CDR3: TGTGTCAGCAGACCCTTACAGGGGTACGGCGGGGAGCTGTTTTTT. Encoded protein: CVSRPLQGYGGELFF. Complete variable domain (other parts from reference TRBV28 and TRBJ2-2): DVKVTQSSRYLVKRTGEKVFLECVQDMDHENMFWYRQDPGLGLRLIYFSYDVKMKEKGDIPEGYSVSREKKERFSLILESASTNQTSMYLCVSRPLQGYGGELFFGEGSRLTVL.

Comments on this clonotype: A read error may produce the germline difference seen at one junction end. This sequence joins TRBV29-1 and TRBJ2-2, with D tentatively TRBD2 (5 bases). CDR3 size: 14 residues. Germline V gene sequence: CDR1 SQVTM, CDR2 ANQGSEA. The CDR3 is CSVSGPGNTGELLF. As DNA, the CDR3 is TGTAGCGTTTCCGGGCCGGGGAACACTGGGGAGCTGCTTTTT.

In this sample, this clonotype turned up a few times. The CDR3 does not end in the conserved phenylalanine or tryptophan, so this is likely a read error. This chain connects TRBV11-3 to TRBJ2-1; D gene ambiguous. CDR3 length: 12 amino acids. CDR1 and CDR2 (germline): SGHNT, YENEEA. CDR3 amino acids: CASSLYANKQFL. As DNA, the CDR3 is TGTGCCAGCAGCTTATATGCCAATAAGCAGTTCTTA.

Notes on this clonotype: One junction end disagrees with the germline gene, perhaps due to a read error. The rearrangement joins TRBV6-1 to TRBJ2-3; 7 nucleotides align to TRBD2. The CDR3 runs 15 residues. Germline CDR1 MNHNS, CDR2 SASEGT. This chain's CDR3 is CASSPTSRRLDMQYF. The CDR3 DNA reads as TGTGCCAGCAGTCCGACTAGCAGGAGATTAGATATGCAGTATTTT.

CDR3 sequence reads: CSVGRGTGTPYEQYF. CDR3 in DNA: TGCAGCGTCGGAAGGGGGACCGGGACTCCCTACGAGCAGTACTTC. The chain joins TRBV29-1 to TRBJ2-7; D is tentatively TRBD1 or TRBD2 (6 bases each). Trimming removed 6 bases from V and 2 bases from J, with 20 bases in between. Germline CDR1 and CDR2: SQVTM and ANQGSEA. There are 15 residues in the CDR3.

Turning to this clonotype: This is likely a read error, given that the CDR3 carries no conserved phenylalanine or tryptophan at its end. The chain is built from TRBV6-2 or TRBV6-3 and TRBJ1-1; unclear D gene. Germline lookup yields CDR1 MNHEY and CDR2 SVGEGT. The germline V and J ends were trimmed by 7 bases and 8 bases, with 23 bases remaining between them. CDR3 length: 15 residues. This CDR3 reads CASNPHSTGITEAFL. For the CDR3, the DNA is TGTGCCAGCAATCCCCATTCGACGGGGATCACCGAAGCTTTCCTT.

This rearrangement joins TRBV5-4 to TRBJ2-7, with D tentatively TRBD2 (5 bases). This CDR3 has 14 residues. The germline gives CDR1 SGHNT, CDR2 YYREEE (reference sequence). The CDR3 bases are TGCGCCAGCAGCGAGGCGGACTGGGCCCCCGAGCAGTACGTC. Translation gives CASSEADWAPEQYV.

This clonotype was picked up many times. The rearrangement links TRBV5-1 to TRBJ2-3; D gene uncertain. The V end was cut by 0 bases, the J end by 5 bases, with 10 bases between. The CDR3 sequence is 14 residues long. CDR1 SGHRS and CDR2 YFSETQ come from the germline V gene. This CDR3 is CASSLGRLGDTQYF. The CDR3 bases are TGCGCCAGCAGCTTGGGCAGACTGGGAGATACGCAGTATTTT.